The 23 T cell receptor beta chains in this list originate from one sample, sequenced in a study of T cell responses to AZD1222 COVID-19 vaccine. TCRdb's copy holds only in-frame clones and misses some; the assay was immunoSEQ multiplex PCR. The repertoire holds 35,000 to 55,000 clones, around three quarters seen once, with about a fifth in the top ten. The source was peripheral blood, collected 28 days after the second dose of the MenACWY control vaccine. The receptors derive from an adult who received the MenACWY meningococcal vaccine as a control.

The chain has TRBV19 and TRBJ1-1; maybe TRBD1 (5 bases). Deletions cut 1 base from V and 0 bases from J, with 6 bases between. Germline CDR1 reads LNHDA; CDR2 reads SQIVND (reference sequence). CDR3 length equals 14 residues. Written as DNA, the CDR3 is TGTGCCAGTAGTATAGGACAGATGAACACTGAAGCTTTCTTT. Its translation is CASSIGQMNTEAFF.

This clone has a handful of counts. V is TRBV25-1 and J is TRBJ2-2; weak D call: TRBD2 (5 bases). The ends were cut back, 4 bases at V and 5 bases at J, with 8 bases in the middle. Germline V gene data show CDR1 as MGHDK and CDR2 as SYGVNS. The length of the CDR3 is 13 residues. DNA for the CDR3: TGTGCCAGCAGTGCGAGGGAGACCGGGGAGCTGTTTTTT. Translation gives CASSARETGELFF. The variable domain in full, with the rest retrieved from reference TRBV25-1 and TRBJ2-2, is EADIYQTPRYLVIGTGKKITLECSQTMGHDKMYWYQQDPGMELHLIHYSYGVNSTEKGDLSSESTVSRIRTEHFPLTLESARPSHTSQYLCASSARETGELFFGEGSRLTVL.

The rearrangement joins TRBV25-1 to TRBJ1-3; weak D call: TRBD1 (5 bases). The CDR3 is 15 residues long. Germline CDR1 MGHDK, CDR2 SYGVNS. V was clipped by 4 bases and J by 1 base, with 11 bases between them. This CDR3 is CASSAGTGSGNTIYF. The DNA for the CDR3 is TGTGCCAGCAGTGCAGGGACTGGGTCTGGAAACACCATATATTTT.

The chain couples TRBV4-1 to TRBJ2-3; 8 nucleotides match TRBD1. CDR3 length equals 16 residues. CDR1 is MGHRA, CDR2 YSYEKL, per germline. V was clipped by 3 bases and J by 0 bases; unmatched bases: 5. The CDR3 sequence is CASSQDRDSSTDTQYF. CDR3 in DNA: TGCGCCAGCAGCCAGGACAGGGATTCTAGCACAGATACGCAGTATTTT.

This chain joins TRBV11-2 and TRBJ2-7, with D uncertain. V was pared by 5 bases and J by 3 bases, with 14 bases between. The length of the CDR3 is 14 residues. The germline V gene has CDR1 SGHAT and CDR2 FQNNGV. CDR3 bases: TGTGCCAGCAGCCTAATCGGGTCTGTCTACGAGCAGTACGTC. Residues: CASSLIGSVYEQYV.

On this clone itself: Within the sample, other DNA sequences also encode this same CDR3. V gene TRBV18 combines with J gene TRBJ1-1; TRBD1 is a possible D gene (5 bases). V lost 0 bases and J 5 bases, leaving 10 bases between the germline ends. Germline V gene data show CDR1 as KGHSH and CDR2 as LQKENI. There are 14 residues in the CDR3. This CDR3 is CASSPPGGSTEAFF. CDR3 in DNA: TGTGCCAGCTCACCACCTGGGGGGAGTACTGAAGCTTTCTTT.

The V call is TRBV9, the J call TRBJ2-2, with D possibly matching TRBD1 (6 bases). The CDR3 is made up of 16 amino acids. From germline, CDR1 is SGDLS and CDR2 YYNGEE. Trimming left V 3 bases short and J 6 bases short, with 18 bases between. The CDR3 region is CASSATPGHGSGELFF. Written as DNA, the CDR3 is TGTGCCAGCAGCGCAACCCCGGGACACGGTTCCGGGGAGCTGTTTTTT.

The gene calls are TRBV19 and TRBJ1-1, with 8 positions matching TRBD1. Germline CDR1 reads LNHDA; CDR2 reads SQIVND (reference sequence). Trimming at V came to 10 bases and at J to 0 bases, leaving 7 bases not matched to a gene. The CDR3 has 14 residues. Written as DNA, the CDR3 is TGTGCCACCACAGGGGGTCCCATGAACACTGAAGCTTTCTTT. Amino acid sequence: CATTGGPMNTEAFF.

This chain links TRBV5-1 with TRBJ2-7, with D hard to call. V was cut by 5 bases and J by 2 bases, with 17 bases left in between. The CDR3 length is 15 residues. Germline CDR1 reads SGHRS; CDR2 reads YFSETQ. The CDR3 spells CASSLLVDGPYEQYF. CDR3 nucleotides: TGCGCCAGCAGTCTGCTCGTCGATGGGCCCTACGAGCAGTACTTC.

V and J are TRBV30 and TRBJ1-5; a possible D gene is TRBD1 (6 bases). From germline, CDR1 is GTSNPN and CDR2 SVGIG (reference sequence). The length of the CDR3 is 14 residues. V shed 1 base and J shed 9 bases, with 16 bases lying between them. The CDR3 DNA reads as TGTGCCTGGAGTGGGGGGCTGGGCCGAGGGCCCCAGCATTTT. Protein product: CAWSGGLGRGPQHF.

This clone was observed a few times. CDR3 sequence reads: CASSPNGLGETQYF. The CDR3 nucleotides read TGCGCCAGCAGCCCGAATGGTCTAGGAGAGACCCAGTACTTC. V usage is TRBV4-1 and J usage is TRBJ2-5; D call uncertain. The germline V and J ends were trimmed by 4 bases and 4 bases, with 13 bases remaining between them. The CDR3 is made up of 14 amino acids. Germline assignment: CDR1 MGHRA and CDR2 YSYEKL.

V usage is TRBV27 and J usage is TRBJ1-2; the D is unclear. Germline V gives CDR1 MNHEY, CDR2 SMNVEV (reference sequence). V shed 5 bases and J shed 10 bases, with 17 bases lying between them. This CDR3 has 13 amino acids. CDR3 region: CASSPRSYSDYTF. For the CDR3, the DNA is TGTGCCAGCAGTCCCCGGTCCTACTCGGACTACACCTTC.

The rearrangement joins TRBV18 to TRBJ2-1; D possibly corresponds to TRBD1 (6 bases). Germline V gives CDR1 KGHSH, CDR2 LQKENI. There are 15 residues in the CDR3. V shed 2 bases and J shed 7 bases, with 15 bases lying between them. CDR3 protein: CASSPSQGGVNEQFF. The CDR3, as DNA: TGTGCCAGCTCACCATCACAGGGTGGGGTAAATGAGCAGTTCTTC.

The CDR3 loop reads CASSQGGLPRNEQFF. In DNA, the CDR3 is TGTGCCAGCAGCCAAGGGGGACTACCCAGAAATGAGCAGTTCTTC. The chain couples TRBV3-1 (or the pseudogene TRBV3-2) to TRBJ2-1; 7 bases agree with TRBD2. CDR1 and CDR2 from the germline V gene are LGHDT and YNNKEL (reference sequence). This CDR3 region has 15 residues. The V and J ends lost 1 base and 7 bases, in that order; junction bases with no gene match: 7.

In its sample, this clone was seen a few times. The genes are TRBV10-1 and TRBJ2-3; tentative D call: TRBD1 (5 bases). The V end lost 6 bases, the J end lost 2 bases, and 6 bases lay between the germline ends. Germline V gene data show CDR1 as WNHNN and CDR2 as SYGVQD (reference sequence). The CDR3 has 12 residues. CDR3 bases: TGCGCCAGCAGGGACAACACAGATACGCAGTATTTT. Amino acids: CASRDNTDTQYF.

This chain connects TRBV18 to TRBJ1-5; a weak D match, TRBD1 (5 bases). Germline V CDR1 and CDR2: KGHSH, LQKENI. CDR3 length: 13 residues. V lost 4 bases, J lost 1 base, and 5 bases lay in between. DNA of the CDR3: TGTGCCAGCTCACGGGACAGCAATCAGCCCCAGCATTTT. This translates into CASSRDSNQPQHF. Together with reference TRBV18 and TRBJ1-5, the CDR3 gives the full variable domain: NAGVMQNPRHLVRRRGQEARLRCSPMKGHSHVYWYRQLPEEGLKFMVYLQKENIIDESGMPKERFSAEFPKEGPSILRIQQVVRGDSAAYFCASSRDSNQPQHFGDGTRLSIL.

The V and J genes are TRBV14 and TRBJ1-1; D unclear. The V and J ends lost 0 bases and 9 bases respectively, with 5 bases between them. Germline loops: CDR1 SGHDN, CDR2 FVKESK. CDR3 size: 11 residues. CDR3 nucleotide sequence: TGTGCCAGCAGCCAAGACAGGAAAGCTTTCTTT. This gives the protein CASSQDRKAFF.

The rearrangement uses TRBV15 and TRBJ2-5, with D tentatively TRBD1 (5 bases). Germline V lookup: CDR1 LNHNV, CDR2 YYDKDF (reference sequence). CDR3 length: 18 amino acids. V was pared by 0 bases and J by 4 bases, with 21 bases between. CDR3 amino acids: CATSRDGSGQGSRETQYF. CDR3 sequence (DNA): TGTGCCACCAGCAGAGATGGTTCCGGGCAGGGAAGTAGAGAGACCCAGTACTTC.

This chain links TRBV30 with TRBJ1-5; 9 bases match TRBD1. This CDR3 comprises 15 residues. The junction had 5 bases not matched to a gene; V was cut back by 2 bases and J by 3 bases. Germline lookup yields CDR1 GTSNPN and CDR2 SVGIG (reference sequence). The CDR3, as DNA: TGTGCCTGGAGTACCAGACAGGGGGTCAATCAGCCCCAGCATTTT. Amino acids: CAWSTRQGVNQPQHF.

This clone has a handful of counts. The rearrangement joins TRBV30 to TRBJ1-1; 8 bases are shared with TRBD1. After removal of 2 bases from V and 3 bases from J, the junction contained 8 bases not matched to a gene. The CDR3 consists of 15 residues. Germline V gives CDR1 GTSNPN, CDR2 SVGIG (reference sequence). The CDR3 spells CAWSPRDRLHTEAFF. As DNA, the CDR3 is TGTGCCTGGAGTCCCCGGGACAGGTTGCACACTGAAGCTTTCTTT.

V is TRBV5-6 and J is TRBJ1-2; 9 bases are a match to TRBD1. Trimming removed 0 bases from V and 8 bases from J; junction bases left unmatched: 2. Germline CDR1 is SGHDT and CDR2 is YYEEEE. This CDR3 contains 13 residues. The CDR3 here is CASSLDRGPGYTF. CDR3 coding DNA: TGTGCCAGCAGCTTGGACAGGGGGCCCGGCTACACCTTC.

This clone has only a few counts. This chain uses TRBV28 with TRBJ2-7, with TRBD2 as a possible D gene (5 bases). There are 15 residues in the CDR3. Germline V lookup: CDR1 MDHEN, CDR2 SYDVKM. Trimming pared 3 bases from V and 3 bases from J, leaving 15 bases between. CDR3 sequence reads: CASSFRDGINYEQYF. Here the CDR3 DNA reads TGTGCCAGCAGTTTTCGTGACGGGATTAACTACGAGCAGTACTTC.

This clone is a singleton in its sample. The chain uses TRBV7-6 and TRBJ2-2; the D call may be TRBD1 or TRBD2 (5 bases each). The V end was cut by 5 bases, the J end by 5 bases, with 15 bases between. The V gene's germline CDR1 is SGHVS and CDR2 FNYEAQ. The CDR3 contains 15 residues. CDR3: CASSPSRGGTGELFF. CDR3 bases: TGTGCCAGCAGCCCCTCGAGGGGTGGTACCGGGGAGCTGTTTTTT.